This is a list of T cell receptor beta chains from one sample in a study of OX40 agonist ivuxolimab in advanced cancers. The protocol was immunoSEQ multiplex PCR, while the TCRdb copy is restricted to in-frame clones and leaves out a portion. Found here are 80,000 or so clones, nearly 85% of them singletons; the top ten hold 6.9%. Here the sequenced sample was CD4+ or CD8+ T cells sorted from blood, taken in a trial of the OX40 agonist ivuxolimab. These receptors came from an adult with an advanced solid tumor such as melanoma, head and neck, liver or kidney cancer. CDR3s include the opening cysteine and the closing phenylalanine or tryptophan. Fields, in order: J gene, V gene, CDR3 length, CDR3 protein.

TRBJ2-7,TRBV2,14,CASSASQVSYEQYF
TRBJ1-2,TRBV28,13,CASSPEGVNGYTF
TRBJ2-1,TRBV7-6,17,CASSSGGGASRLNEQFF
TRBJ1-1,TRBV7-3,12,CASSSDRGIAFF
TRBJ2-1,TRBV6-5,14,CASSYRGAGREQFF
TRBJ1-2,TRBV7-9,13,CASSLDLRGDYTF
TRBJ1-2,TRBV6-5,13,CASSRTGTYGYTF
TRBJ2-1,TRBV5-1,13,CASSFTGYNEQFF
TRBJ2-5,TRBV7-2,14,CASSLGAGGETQYF
TRBJ1-2,TRBV25-1,14,CASSGQGAGYGYTF
TRBJ2-1,TRBV4-1,16,CASSQGLASGRNEQFF
TRBJ2-7,TRBV5-4,13,CASVTPGQGEQYF
TRBJ1-1,TRBV27,17,CASSPVRYRGRNTEAFF
TRBJ2-6,TRBV2,13,CASSETGANVLTF
TRBJ2-1,TRBV11-3,16,CASSAPTSGRANEQFF
TRBJ1-1,TRBV11-3,14,CASSSFWGNTEAFF
TRBJ1-2,TRBV30,12,CAWTTSGTGSTF
TRBJ1-2,TRBV25-1,14,CASSRGAGEHGYTF
TRBJ2-7,TRBV10-1,19,CASSNPGLRKEASSYEQYF
TRBJ1-1,TRBV10-3,13,CAISVGGNTEAFF
TRBJ1-3,TRBV7-9,16,CASSPTGGGSGNTIYF
TRBJ2-5,TRBV7-9,19,CASSSIIILHPGTQETQYF
TRBJ1-5,TRBV19,16,CASSIFPRQGGQPQHF
TRBJ2-1,TRBV7-8,15,CASRQLAGGYNEQFF
TRBJ2-2,TRBV28,15,CASSLRQGYTGELFF
TRBJ1-2,TRBV6-5,11,CATGEVDGYTF
TRBJ1-1,TRBV11-3,11,CASGVVAEAFF
TRBJ2-5,TRBV5-5,16,CASSLNRGSGQETQYF
TRBJ2-3,TRBV9,15,CASSFSGRATDTQYF
TRBJ2-7,TRBV11-2,14,CASSVDRESYEQYF
TRBJ1-2,TRBV9,14,CASTPRGGIYGYTF
NA,TRBV19,13,CASSIAGFGEQYF
TRBJ1-3,TRBV18,16,CASSPRERSSGNTIYF
TRBJ2-2,TRBV4-1,15,CASSQETQVSGELFF
TRBJ1-6,TRBV4-2,15,CASSLWSVGPSPLHF
TRBJ1-4,TRBV6-5,15,CASSYSGVSNEKLFF
TRBJ2-2,TRBV7-2,15,CASTARGGHIGELFF
TRBJ1-6,TRBV11-2,16,CASRPNAGQHNSPLHF
TRBJ2-5,TRBV5-1,16,CTSSLSGGRTQETQYF
TRBJ2-7,TRBV7-2,15,CASSLGPQGGDEQYF
TRBJ2-7,TRBV2,12,CASKGSGPEQYF
TRBJ1-6,TRBV5-4,16,CASSLGQGSFNSPLHF
TRBJ2-5,TRBV7-8,17,CASSYAPGQGSQETQYF
TRBJ2-7,TRBV2,14,CASRIGTGDYEQYF
TRBJ2-5,TRBV5-1,15,CASSLLWGPEETQYF
TRBJ2-1,TRBV29-1,13,CSVVEGVGNEQFF
TRBJ1-4,TRBV5-5,13,CASSLQNSEKLFF
TRBJ2-1,TRBV7-2,15,CASSLAGQGYYEQFF
TRBJ2-7,TRBV10-3,13,CAIKHRDNYEQYF
TRBJ2-7,TRBV13,15,CASSAGRQGAYEQYF
TRBJ2-7,TRBV7-8,15,CASSLLAGFLGEQYF
TRBJ1-4,TRBV28,15,CASSLYGGFDEKLFF
TRBJ2-3,TRBV30,15,CAWREPGVGADTQYF
TRBJ2-5,TRBV2,14,CASSVDRGRETQYF